This T cell receptor (beta chain) was sequenced for a study of blood T cell repertoires in COVID-19. The overall study: Researchers got acute and convalescent COVID-19 samples from the United States, Italy and Spain. T cells, B-cell-depleted T cells, or PBMCs supplied cDNA or gDNA.

The junction had 4 bases not matched to a gene; V was cut back by 3 bases and J by 9 bases. CDR1 and CDR2 (germline): SGHTA, FQGNSA. This CDR3 spans 13 amino acids. In the original analysis: Amplification from reference gene primers served as the basis for estimated nucleated cell counts. Profiled with immunoSEQ multiplex PCR; TCRdb holds only in-frame clones, not every one. From that table come the V and J calls and clone size; the DNA was used to work out D and trimming. The data show 400,000 to 550,000 clones, approximately 90% seen once. This clone appeared a few times. Assignments of participants to cohorts depended upon their own reported clinical history.

The source of this sequence is a woman aged 18 to 35 with acute COVID-19. Sequencing used PBMCs or T cells enriched from blood (not recorded which). The chain couples TRBV7-2 to TRBJ2-1; 8 bases line up with TRBD1. This CDR3 is CASSFIRGREQFF. The DNA for the CDR3 is TGTGCCAGCAGCTTCATCAGGGGGCGTGAGCAGTTCTTC.